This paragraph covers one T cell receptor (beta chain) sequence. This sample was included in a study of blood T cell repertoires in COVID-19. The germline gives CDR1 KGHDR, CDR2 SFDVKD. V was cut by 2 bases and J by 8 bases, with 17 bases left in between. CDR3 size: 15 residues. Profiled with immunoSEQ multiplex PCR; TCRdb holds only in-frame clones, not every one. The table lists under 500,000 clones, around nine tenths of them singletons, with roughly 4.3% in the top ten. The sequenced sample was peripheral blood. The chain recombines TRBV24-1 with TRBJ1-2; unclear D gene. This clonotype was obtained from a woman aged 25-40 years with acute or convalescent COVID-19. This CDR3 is CATSDSGIGLGGYTF. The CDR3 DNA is TGTGCCACCAGTGATTCGGGGATCGGTTTAGGGGGCTACACCTTC.